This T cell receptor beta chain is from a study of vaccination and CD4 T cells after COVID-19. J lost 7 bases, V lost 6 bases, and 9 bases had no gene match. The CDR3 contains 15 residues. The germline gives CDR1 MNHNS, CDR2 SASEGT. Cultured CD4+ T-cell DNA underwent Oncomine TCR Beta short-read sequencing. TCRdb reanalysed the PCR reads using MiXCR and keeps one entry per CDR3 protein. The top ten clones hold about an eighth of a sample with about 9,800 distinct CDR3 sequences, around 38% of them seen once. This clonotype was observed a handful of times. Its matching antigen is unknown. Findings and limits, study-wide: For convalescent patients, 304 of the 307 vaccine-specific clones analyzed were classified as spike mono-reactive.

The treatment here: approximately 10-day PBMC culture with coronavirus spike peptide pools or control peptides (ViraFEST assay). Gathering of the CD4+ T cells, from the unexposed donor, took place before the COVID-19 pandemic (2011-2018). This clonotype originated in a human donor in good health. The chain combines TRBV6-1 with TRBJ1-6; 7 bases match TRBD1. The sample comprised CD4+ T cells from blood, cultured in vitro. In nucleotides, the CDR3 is TGTGCCAGCAGGCCAAGGGACAGCAACAATTCACCCCTCCACTTT. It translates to CASRPRDSNNSPLHF.